These 10 T cell receptor beta chains were all obtained from the same sample, sequenced in a study of cytomegalovirus exposure and HLA in healthy donors. The PCR ran on 60 Vbeta and 13 Jbeta primers. Generated by immunoSEQ multiplex PCR, the TCRdb table keeps only in-frame clones and is missing some. The table has some 140,000 clones, about 70% seen once. The sequencing sample was made of PBMCs. These receptors were collected from a man aged 18 to 29 in good health and CMV-seronegative.

The J gene is TRBJ2-7, the V gene TRBV5-1; 8 bases fit TRBD1. This CDR3 has 15 amino acids. The germline gives CDR1 SGHRS, CDR2 YFSETQ. After removal of 4 bases from V and 0 bases from J, the junction contained 6 bases not matched to a gene. CDR3 nucleotide sequence: TGCGCCAGCAGCCCGGGACAGGCTAGCTCCTACGAGCAGTACGTC. Translated: CASSPGQASSYEQYV.

The chain uses TRBV18 and TRBJ1-2; D ambiguous. With 3 bases removed from V and 4 bases from J, the gap between germline ends came to 15 bases. The CDR3 totals 15 residues. CDR1 and CDR2 (germline): KGHSH, LQKENI. CDR3 region: CASSPTESHSYGYTF. CDR3 sequence (DNA): TGTGCCAGCTCACCTACGGAGTCCCATTCCTATGGCTACACCTTC.

The V and J genes are TRBV5-6 and TRBJ2-7; no reliable D call. Germline CDR1 reads SGHDT; CDR2 reads YYEEEE. The CDR3 extends over 12 amino acids. V lost 3 bases and J 0 bases, leaving 4 bases between the germline ends. DNA of the CDR3: TGTGCCAGCAGCTCATTCTCCTACGAGCAGTACTTC. Its protein product is CASSSFSYEQYF.

The rearrangement joins TRBV9 to TRBJ2-1, with a weak D call TRBD1 (6 bases). Trimming left V 2 bases short and J 7 bases short, with 16 bases between. From germline, CDR1 is SGDLS and CDR2 YYNGEE. The CDR3 spans 15 residues. The CDR3: CASSVAGAEVNEQFF. The CDR3 region has the DNA TGTGCCAGCAGCGTCGCAGGGGCAGAAGTTAATGAGCAGTTCTTC. Variable domain in full (rest from reference TRBV9 and TRBJ2-1): DSGVTQTPKHLITATGQRVTLRCSPRSGDLSVYWYQQSLDQGLQFLIQYYNGEERAKGNILERFSAQQFPDLHSELNLSSLELGDSALYFCASSVAGAEVNEQFFGPGTRLTVL.

The rearrangement uses TRBV5-1 and TRBJ1-3; D gene uncertain. Germline V lookup: CDR1 SGHRS, CDR2 YFSETQ. The CDR3 is 14 residues long. With 0 bases removed from V and 4 bases from J, the gap between germline ends came to 8 bases. The CDR3 protein is CASSLAPGGNTIYF. The CDR3 DNA sequence: TGCGCCAGCAGCTTGGCGCCAGGAGGAAACACCATATATTTT.

The chain links TRBV7-2 to TRBJ2-3; a weak D match, TRBD2 (5 bases). CDR1 is SGHTA and CDR2 is FQGNSA in the germline V gene. Between the trimmed V and J ends, which lost 2 bases and 2 bases, there was a span of 14 bases. This CDR3 is 16 amino acids long. The CDR3 region has the DNA TGTGCCAGCAGCTTAAAAGGGATCGGGAACACAGATACGCAGTATTTT. The encoded protein is CASSLKGIGNTDTQYF.

The chain links TRBV19 to TRBJ1-5; a possible D gene is TRBD1 (6 bases). V was clipped by 4 bases and J by 0 bases, with 16 bases between them. The CDR3 consists of 17 residues. Per germline, CDR1 LNHDA and CDR2 SQIVND (reference sequence). CDR3 amino acids: CASSTREGHYSNQPQHF. The CDR3 DNA is TGTGCCAGTAGTACGCGTGAGGGACATTATAGCAATCAGCCCCAGCATTTT. The entire variable domain, with the rest obtained from reference TRBV19 and TRBJ1-5, is as follows: DGGITQSPKYLFRKEGQNVTLSCEQNLNHDAMYWYRQDPGQGLRLIYYSQIVNDFQKGDIAEGYSVSREKKESFPLTVTSAQKNPTAFYLCASSTREGHYSNQPQHFGDGTRLSIL.

This clone was detected only a few times. The chain uses TRBV4-2 and TRBJ1-1, with D uncertain. Trimming shortened V by 1 base and J by 10 bases, and 10 bases separated the two germline ends. Germline CDR1 reads LGHNA; CDR2 reads YNFKEQ. This CDR3 spans 12 amino acids. In DNA form, the CDR3 reads TGTGCCAGCAGCCAAGTGGGCTCGTCAGCTTTCTTT. Encoded protein: CASSQVGSSAFF.

The table lists this clone with a few counts. The V call is TRBV10-1, the J call TRBJ1-3; perhaps TRBD1 as D (6 bases). CDR1 and CDR2 (germline): WNHNN, SYGVQD (reference sequence). V was cut by 4 bases and J by 0 bases, with 7 bases left in between. The CDR3 totals 14 residues. CDR3 DNA sequence: TGCGCCAGCAGTGGGACAGCCTCTGGAAACACCATATATTTT. As protein: CASSGTASGNTIYF.

The chain combines TRBV6-1 with TRBJ1-5, with D perhaps TRBD1 (6 bases). The CDR3 is made up of 15 amino acids. V dropped 2 bases and J dropped 4 bases, with 12 bases sitting between them. Germline V gene data show CDR1 as MNHNS and CDR2 as SASEGT. This chain's CDR3 is CASSELRQVNQPQHF. Written as DNA, the CDR3 is TGTGCCAGCAGTGAACTCAGACAGGTAAATCAGCCCCAGCATTTT.